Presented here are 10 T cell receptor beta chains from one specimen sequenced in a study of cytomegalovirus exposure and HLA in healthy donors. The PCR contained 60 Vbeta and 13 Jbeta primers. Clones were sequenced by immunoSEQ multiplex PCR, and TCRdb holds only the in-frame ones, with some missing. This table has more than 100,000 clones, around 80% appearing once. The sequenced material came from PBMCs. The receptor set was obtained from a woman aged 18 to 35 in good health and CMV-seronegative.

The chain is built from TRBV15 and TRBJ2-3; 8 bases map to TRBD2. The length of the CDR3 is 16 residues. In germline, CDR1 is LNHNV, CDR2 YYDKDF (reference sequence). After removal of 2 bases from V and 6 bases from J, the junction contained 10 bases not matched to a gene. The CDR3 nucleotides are TGTGCCACCAGCAGAAAATCGAGCGGGAGCGCCGATACGCAGTATTTT. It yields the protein CATSRKSSGSADTQYF.

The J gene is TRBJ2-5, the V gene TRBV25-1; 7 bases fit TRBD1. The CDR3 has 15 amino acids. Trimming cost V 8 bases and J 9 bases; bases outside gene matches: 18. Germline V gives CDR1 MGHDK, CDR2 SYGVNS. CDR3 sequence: CASEGDRYLKSSQYF. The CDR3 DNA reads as TGTGCCAGCGAAGGGGACAGATACCTCAAGAGTTCCCAGTACTTC. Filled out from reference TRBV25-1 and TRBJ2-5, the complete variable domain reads EADIYQTPRYLVIGTGKKITLECSQTMGHDKMYWYQQDPGMELHLIHYSYGVNSTEKGDLSSESTVSRIRTEHFPLTLESARPSHTSQYLCASEGDRYLKSSQYFGPGTRLLVL.

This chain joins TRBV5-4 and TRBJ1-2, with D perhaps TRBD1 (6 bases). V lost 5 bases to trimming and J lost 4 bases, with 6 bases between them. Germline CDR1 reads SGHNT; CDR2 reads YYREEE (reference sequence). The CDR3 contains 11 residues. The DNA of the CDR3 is TGTGCCAGCAGAGGGGGCTATGGCTACACCTTC. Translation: CASRGGYGYTF.

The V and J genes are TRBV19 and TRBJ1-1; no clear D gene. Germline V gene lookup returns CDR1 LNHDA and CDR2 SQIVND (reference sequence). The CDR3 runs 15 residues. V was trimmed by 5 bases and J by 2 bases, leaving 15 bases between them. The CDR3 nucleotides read TGTGCCAGTAGTTTACGAGGAGATTCAAACACTGAAGCTTTCTTT. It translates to CASSLRGDSNTEAFF.

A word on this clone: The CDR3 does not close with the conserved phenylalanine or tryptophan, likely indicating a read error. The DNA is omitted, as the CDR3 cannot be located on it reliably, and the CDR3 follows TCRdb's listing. The CDR3: CASSIKGVWTV. The rearrangement joins TRBV19 to TRBJ1-1; the DNA was not compared with TRBD1, the D call given in the table. The length of the CDR3 is 11 amino acids, counting both ends. The germline V gene encodes CDR1 LNHDA and CDR2 SQIVND (reference sequence).

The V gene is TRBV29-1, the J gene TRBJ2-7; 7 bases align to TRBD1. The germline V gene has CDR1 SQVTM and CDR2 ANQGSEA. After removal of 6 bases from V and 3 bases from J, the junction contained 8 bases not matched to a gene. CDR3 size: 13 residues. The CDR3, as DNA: TGCAGCGTCCGGGTAGGGGGCCTCTACGAGCAGTACTTC. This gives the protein CSVRVGGLYEQYF.

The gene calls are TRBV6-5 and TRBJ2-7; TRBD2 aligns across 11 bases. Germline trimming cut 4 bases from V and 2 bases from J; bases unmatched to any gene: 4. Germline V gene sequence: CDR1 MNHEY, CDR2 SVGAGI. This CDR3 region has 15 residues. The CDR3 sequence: CASSSTSGTAYEQYF. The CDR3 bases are TGTGCCAGCAGTTCGACTAGCGGGACCGCCTACGAGCAGTACTTC.

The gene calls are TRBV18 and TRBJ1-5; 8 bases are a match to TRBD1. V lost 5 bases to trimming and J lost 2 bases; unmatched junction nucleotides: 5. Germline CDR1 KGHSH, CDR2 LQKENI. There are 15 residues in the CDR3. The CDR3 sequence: CASSSLGQGNQPQHF. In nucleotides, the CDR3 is TGTGCCAGCTCATCCCTGGGACAGGGCAATCAGCCCCAGCATTTT.

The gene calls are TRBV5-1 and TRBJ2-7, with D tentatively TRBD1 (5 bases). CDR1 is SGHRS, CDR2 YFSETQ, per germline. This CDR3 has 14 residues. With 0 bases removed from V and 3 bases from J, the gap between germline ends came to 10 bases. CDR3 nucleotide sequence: TGCGCCAGCAGCTTGGAAACAGGCCTCTACGAGCAGTACTTC. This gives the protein CASSLETGLYEQYF.

The CDR3 spells CASSIAGTGYGYTF. The CDR3 nucleotides read TGTGCCAGTAGTATCGCCGGGACAGGGTATGGCTACACCTTC. The chain recombines TRBV19 with TRBJ1-2; 9 nucleotides align to TRBD1. Germline V lookup: CDR1 LNHDA, CDR2 SQIVND (reference sequence). The CDR3 runs 14 residues. J was trimmed by 5 bases and V by 3 bases; bases with no gene match: 4.